One T cell receptor (beta chain) is described in this entry. This sample is drawn from a study of blood T cells in healthy people across ages. Looked up from germline, CDR1 is MDHEN and CDR2 is SYDVKM. This CDR3 comprises 16 residues. V was pared by 5 bases and J by 7 bases, with 13 bases of the junction left unmatched. Samples had at least 6.5 million PBMCs isolated from them. Then a second PCR, running roughly 6 to 12 cycles, was carried out with a sample-barcoded 5' primer and a J-beta primer mix. One entry per CDR3 protein, called by TCRdb with MiXCR from the 5' RACE reads. The sample contains about 800,000 distinct CDR3 sequences, about three fifths of which appear only once.

J is TRBJ2-1 and V is TRBV28; TRBD2 matches at 8 bases. Input material: blood. This sequence originates from a young man in good health. The CDR3 region has the DNA TGTGCCAGCAGTGGTAGCGGGATACCCAACTGGAATGAGCAGTTCTTC. Amino acids: CASSGSGIPNWNEQFF.